Listed here is a single T cell receptor (beta chain). The target antigen is unknown. This record belongs to a study of T cell responses to AZD1222 COVID-19 vaccine. TCRdb's copy holds only in-frame clones and misses some; the assay was immunoSEQ multiplex PCR. The data show roughly 81,000 clones, about 86% seen once. Study-wide results and limits: The donor cohort was predominantly white British with a female majority, and clonal diversity may have been underestimated. The CD4 TCRs associated with vaccination extended across spike and predominated at 160-218 and 743-854.

Material: peripheral blood, obtained on day 0 of AZD1222 vaccination. This TCR derives from an adult in good health.

Here the CDR3 DNA reads TGTGCCAGCAGCCAAGCGGGACAGGGGTATGGCTACACCTTC. It translates to CASSQAGQGYGYTF. The chain uses TRBV7-2 and TRBJ1-2; 10 nucleotides match TRBD1. Germline-derived CDR1 and CDR2 are SGHTA and FQGNSA. This CDR3 comprises 14 residues. Trimming at V came to 5 bases and at J to 5 bases, leaving 5 bases not matched to a gene.